The next 17 T cell receptor beta chains were all read from a single sample in a study of radiation and T cells in renal cell carcinoma. Sequencing used immunoSEQ multiplex PCR; TCRdb keeps in-frame clones, though not all of them. The profile shows around 86,000 clones, approximately 86% of them singletons. The time point was: blood 2 weeks post-SBRT. The treatment denotes: 15 Gy SBRT to primary tumor, nephrectomy 4 weeks later. This specimen was blood, taken from a patient whose treatment included radiotherapy and nephrectomy. The receptors were gathered from a woman in her forties or fifties with renal cell carcinoma.

V usage is TRBV12-2 and J usage is TRBJ2-6. TRBV12-2 is tagged as a pseudogene. The CDR3 runs to 13 residues. The CDR3 sequence: CASRGQDQSVLTF. CDR3 nucleotides: TGTGCAAGCCGCGGGCAGGACCAATCCGTCCTGACTTTC.

The chain couples TRBV5-6 to TRBJ1-1; D unresolved. V lost 9 bases and J lost 0, with 12 bases in between. This CDR3 spans 13 amino acids. Germline CDR1 SGHDT, CDR2 YYEEEE. DNA for the CDR3: TGTGCCACCAAAAAATGGGTGAACACTGAAGCTTTCTTT. This gives the protein CATKKWVNTEAFF.

This rearrangement joins TRBV28 to TRBJ1-2; tentatively, D is TRBD1 (6 bases). This CDR3 has 14 amino acids. Per germline, CDR1 MDHEN and CDR2 SYDVKM. Trimming removed 4 bases from V and 4 bases from J, with 13 bases in between. CDR3 in amino acids: CASSYATGAYGYTF. Here the CDR3 DNA reads TGTGCCAGCAGTTATGCGACAGGCGCCTATGGCTACACCTTC.

The rearrangement joins TRBV5-1 to TRBJ1-1; 11 bases agree with TRBD1. Germline CDR1 is SGHRS and CDR2 is YFSETQ. CDR3 length equals 16 residues. Trimming removed 3 bases from V and 4 bases from J; junction bases left unmatched: 8. For the CDR3, the DNA is TGCGCCAGCAGCTCGGGACAGGGGGGTAAGGTCACTGAAGCTTTCTTT. It is translated as CASSSGQGGKVTEAFF.

This clone was seen once. This rearrangement joins TRBV7-3 to TRBJ2-1; D unresolved. V was clipped by 2 bases and J by 5 bases, with 1 base between them. CDR3 length equals 11 residues. Germline V gene sequence: CDR1 SGHTA, CDR2 FQGTGA. This CDR3 reads CASSLDNEQFF. For the CDR3, the DNA is TGTGCCAGCAGCTTAGACAATGAGCAGTTCTTC.

The chain has TRBV18 and TRBJ1-4; maybe TRBD1 (5 bases). Trimming took off 3 bases at V and 4 bases at J, with 9 bases between the two ends. CDR1 and CDR2 from the germline V gene are KGHSH and LQKENI. This CDR3 spans 14 amino acids. The CDR3 coding sequence is TGTGCCAGCTCACCTGCAGGGTTTAATGAAAAACTGTTTTTT. Protein: CASSPAGFNEKLFF. Drawing the rest from reference TRBV18 and TRBJ1-4, the complete variable domain is NAGVMQNPRHLVRRRGQEARLRCSPMKGHSHVYWYRQLPEEGLKFMVYLQKENIIDESGMPKERFSAEFPKEGPSILRIQQVVRGDSAAYFCASSPAGFNEKLFFGSGTQLSVL.

The V call is TRBV4-3, the J call TRBJ2-1; no clear D. This CDR3 region has 17 residues. Trimming pared 0 bases from V and 1 base from J, leaving 13 bases between. The germline CDR1 and CDR2 sequences are LGHNA and YSLEER. The CDR3 here is CASSQDYPVFSYNEQFF. The CDR3 DNA reads TGCGCCAGCAGCCAAGATTATCCAGTGTTTTCCTACAATGAGCAGTTCTTC.

This chain connects TRBV5-6 to TRBJ1-2; 8 nucleotides align to TRBD1. Per germline, CDR1 SGHDT and CDR2 YYEEEE. This CDR3 has 17 amino acids. J was trimmed by 4 bases and V by 0 bases; bases with no gene match: 11. CDR3 sequence reads: CASSLGLTRDRGYGYTF. Here the CDR3 DNA reads TGTGCCAGCAGCTTGGGCCTGACGAGAGACAGGGGCTATGGCTACACCTTC.

The gene calls are TRBV9 and TRBJ1-2; TRBD1 might be the D (5 bases). From germline, CDR1 is SGDLS and CDR2 YYNGEE. Trimming stripped 0 bases from V and 0 bases from J, with 12 bases between. The length of the CDR3 is 16 residues. The CDR3 DNA is TGTGCCAGCAGCGTAGAAGGGGCGTCGGCTAACTATGGCTACACCTTC. Translation: CASSVEGASANYGYTF.

This rearrangement joins TRBV9 to TRBJ1-5; TRBD1 matches at 12 bases. Looked up from germline, CDR1 is SGDLS and CDR2 is YYNGEE. CDR3 length: 15 amino acids. Trimming at V came to 3 bases and at J to 6 bases, leaving 4 bases not matched to a gene. The CDR3 sequence is CASSAGQGALQPQHF. CDR3 DNA: TGTGCCAGCAGCGCGGGACAGGGGGCTCTTCAGCCCCAGCATTTT.

This sequence joins TRBV10-1 and TRBJ2-3; possible D gene TRBD1, 6 bases. There are 14 residues in the CDR3. The V gene's germline CDR1 is WNHNN and CDR2 SYGVQD (reference sequence). Trimming shortened V by 6 bases and J by 3 bases, and 13 bases separated the two germline ends. The CDR3 nucleotides read TGCGCCAGCAGGGGGGCCCACAATACAGATACGCAGTATTTT. Encoded protein: CASRGAHNTDTQYF.

Comments on this clone: At the DNA level, this CDR3 is encoded by other sequences in the same sample as well. The V gene is TRBV7-2, the J gene TRBJ2-3; D is ambiguous. V was clipped by 5 bases and J by 2 bases, with 5 bases between them. The CDR3 covers 12 residues. CDR1 and CDR2 from the germline V gene are SGHTA and FQGNSA. CDR3 amino acids: CASSTYTDTQYF. As DNA, the CDR3 is TGTGCCAGCAGCACGTACACAGATACGCAGTATTTT.

The rearrangement uses TRBV9 and TRBJ1-1, with D possibly TRBD1 on 6 matching bases. The CDR3 covers 15 residues. Germline V gene lookup returns CDR1 SGDLS and CDR2 YYNGEE. The V and J ends lost 3 bases and 5 bases respectively, with 17 bases between them. The CDR3 DNA reads as TGTGCCAGCAGCGCAGACCCAGGGGTATATACTGAAGCTTTCTTT. Translated: CASSADPGVYTEAFF.

V gene TRBV5-4 combines with J gene TRBJ2-3; 16 nucleotides line up with TRBD2. CDR3 length equals 16 residues. CDR1 is SGHNT, CDR2 YYREEE, per germline (reference sequence). Trimming cost V 3 bases and J 4 bases; bases outside gene matches: 2. In DNA form, the CDR3 reads TGTGCCAGCAGCTCGGGACTAGCGGGAGGGCCAGATACGCAGTATTTT. It encodes CASSSGLAGGPDTQYF.

The genes are TRBV19 and TRBJ2-2; TRBD1 or TRBD2 may be the D gene (5 bases each). The germline CDR1 and CDR2 sequences are LNHDA and SQIVND (reference sequence). The CDR3 contains 15 residues. Trimming took off 3 bases at V and 1 base at J, with 9 bases between the two ends. The CDR3, as DNA: TGTGCCAGTAGTATCGGGACGGGGAACACCGGGGAGCTGTTTTTT. Encoded protein: CASSIGTGNTGELFF.

CDR3 sequence: CASSQGGRGQETQYF. The DNA of the CDR3 is TGCGCCAGCAGCCAAGGAGGCAGGGGGCAAGAGACCCAGTACTTC. The chain combines TRBV4-3 with TRBJ2-5, with 7 bases fitting TRBD1. Germline V lookup: CDR1 LGHNA, CDR2 YSLEER. The CDR3 sequence is 15 residues long. V gave up 1 base and J gave up 2 bases; unmatched junction bases: 4.

The V and J genes are TRBV5-4 and TRBJ1-1, with 7 bases fitting TRBD1. The trim removed 4 bases at V and 5 bases at J, leaving 5 bases unmatched. Germline V lookup: CDR1 SGHNT, CDR2 YYREEE (reference sequence). The CDR3 has 13 amino acids. The CDR3 region has the DNA TGTGCCAGCAGCCCCCAGGGGGGTACTGAAGCTTTCTTT. Its translation: CASSPQGGTEAFF.